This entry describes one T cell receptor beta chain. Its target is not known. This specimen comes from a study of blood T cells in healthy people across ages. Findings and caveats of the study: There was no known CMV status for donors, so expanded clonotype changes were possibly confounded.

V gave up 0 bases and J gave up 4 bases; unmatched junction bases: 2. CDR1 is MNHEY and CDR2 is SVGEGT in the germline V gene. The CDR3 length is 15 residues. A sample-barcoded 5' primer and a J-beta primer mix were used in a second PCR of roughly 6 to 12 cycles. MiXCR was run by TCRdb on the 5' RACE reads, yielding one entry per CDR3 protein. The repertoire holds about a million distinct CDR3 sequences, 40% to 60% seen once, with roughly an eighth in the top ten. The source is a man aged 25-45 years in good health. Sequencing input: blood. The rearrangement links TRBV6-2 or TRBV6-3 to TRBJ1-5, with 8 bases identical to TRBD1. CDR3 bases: TGTGCCAGCAGTTACTCCCAGGGGGCAAATCAGCCCCAGCATTTT. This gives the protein CASSYSQGANQPQHF.